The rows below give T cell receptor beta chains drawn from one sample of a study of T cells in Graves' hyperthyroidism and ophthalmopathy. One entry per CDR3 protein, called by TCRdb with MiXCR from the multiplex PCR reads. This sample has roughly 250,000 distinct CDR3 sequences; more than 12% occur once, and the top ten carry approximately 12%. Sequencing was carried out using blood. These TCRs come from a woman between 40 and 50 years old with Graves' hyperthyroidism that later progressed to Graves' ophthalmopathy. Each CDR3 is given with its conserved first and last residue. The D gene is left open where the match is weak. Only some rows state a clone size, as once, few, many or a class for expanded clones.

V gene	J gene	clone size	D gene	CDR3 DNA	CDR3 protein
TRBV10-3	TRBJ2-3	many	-	TGTGCCATCGAAGGTGAGAAGCGCCAGTCTAGCACAGATACGCAGTATTTT	CAIEGEKRQSSTDTQYF
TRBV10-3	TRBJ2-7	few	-	TGTGCCATCAGTGAGTCGGTTGGCCTCTACGAGCAGTACTTC	CAISESVGLYEQYF
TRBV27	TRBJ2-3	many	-	TGTGCCAGCAGACCAACAGGGACCCTCGGAGATACGCAGTATTTT	CASRPTGTLGDTQYF
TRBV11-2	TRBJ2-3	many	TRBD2	TGTGCCACCCTCCGGCGGGAGAGGGGTAGTGGCACAGATACGCAGTATTTT	CATLRRERGSGTDTQYF
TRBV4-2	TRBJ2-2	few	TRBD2	TGTGCCAGCAGCGCCTCGGGCGGGGGGAACACCGGGGAGCTGTTTTTT	CASSASGGGNTGELFF
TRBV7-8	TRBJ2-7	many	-	TGTGCCAGCAGCTTAGCTGAGATGCGAGTCCCGTCCGAGCAGTACTTC	CASSLAEMRVPSEQYF
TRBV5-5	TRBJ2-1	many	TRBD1	TGTGCCAGCAGCCCGAGGACAGGGTATATGGGTGAGCAGTTCTTC	CASSPRTGYMGEQFF
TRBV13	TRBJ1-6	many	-	TGTGCCAGCAGCGCAGACGGTAATTCACCCCTCCACTTT	CASSADGNSPLHF
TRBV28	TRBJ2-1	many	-	TGTGCCAGCAGGTATACGCAAGTTAGCGTTGGGGGTGAGCAGTTCTTC	CASRYTQVSVGGEQFF
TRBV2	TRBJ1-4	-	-	TGTGCCAGCAGTGAAGGGGGGGCGCAAACTGAAAAACTGTTTTTT	CASSEGGAQTEKLFF
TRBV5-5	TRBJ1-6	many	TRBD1	TGTGCCAGCAGCTTGGTGCGACAGGGTAATTCACCCCTCCACTTT	CASSLVRQGNSPLHF
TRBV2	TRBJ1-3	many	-	TGTGCCAGCAGTCGTACTGGAAACACCATATATTTT	CASSRTGNTIYF
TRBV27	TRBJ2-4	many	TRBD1	TGTGCCAGCAGTTCTTCCCCGGCAGGGGGCAACATTCAGTACTTC	CASSSSPAGGNIQYF
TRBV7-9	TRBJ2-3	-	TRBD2	TGTGCCAGTCGGGACTACCGAGATACGCAGTATTTT	CASRDYRDTQYF
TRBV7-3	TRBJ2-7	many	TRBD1	TGTGCCAGCAGCTTAAGGCAGGGGGCAGACTACGAGCAGTACTTC	CASSLRQGADYEQYF
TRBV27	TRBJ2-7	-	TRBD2	TGTGCCAGCAAACGGTCCGGGACTAGCGGCAGGGATACCTACGAGCAGTACTTC	CASKRSGTSGRDTYEQYF
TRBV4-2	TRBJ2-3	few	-	TGTGCCAGCAGCCAAGGGGTTAGCGGATACACAGATACGCAGTATTTT	CASSQGVSGYTDTQYF
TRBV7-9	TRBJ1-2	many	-	TGTGCCAGCAGCATCCACGCCGACGGAAGCGGCTACACCTTC	CASSIHADGSGYTF
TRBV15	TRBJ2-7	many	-	TGTGCCACCAGCAGAGATAGCCCATCGACAGCAACCTACGAGCAGTACTTC	CATSRDSPSTATYEQYF
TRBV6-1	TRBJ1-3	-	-	TGTGCCAGCACCCCAGGGACGGCCCTAGACACCATATATTTT	CASTPGTALDTIYF
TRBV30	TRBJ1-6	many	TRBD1	TGTGCCTGGAGTGTACAGGGGCGGGTTTCACCCCTCCACTTT	CAWSVQGRVSPLHF
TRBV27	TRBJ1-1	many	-	TGTGCCAGCAGACCCGGGGGGCGCCGGAACACTGAAGCTTTCTTT	CASRPGGRRNTEAFF
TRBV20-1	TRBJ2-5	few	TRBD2	TGCAGTGCTAGAGATCCACTCCGACTAGTATCCCGGGGGAGGGGAGAGACCCAGTACTTC	CSARDPLRLVSRGRGETQYF
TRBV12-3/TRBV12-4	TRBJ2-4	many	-	TGTGCCAGCAGCCTAGGGGGGGCCAGCATTCAGTACTTC	CASSLGGASIQYF
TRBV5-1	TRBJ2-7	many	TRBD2	TGCGCCAGCAGCTGGATTGGACTAGCGGACCCTTTTTACGAGCAGTACTTC	CASSWIGLADPFYEQYF
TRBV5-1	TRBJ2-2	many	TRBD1	TGCGCCAGCAGCTTGTACGGACAGGGGAACACCGGGGAGCTGTTTTTT	CASSLYGQGNTGELFF
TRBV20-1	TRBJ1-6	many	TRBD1	TGCAGTGCTAGTATGCCAGGGGGGGTTCATTCACCCCTCCACTTT	CSASMPGGVHSPLHF
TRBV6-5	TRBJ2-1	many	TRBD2	TGTGCCAGCAGTTACAGGGCGGGAGGGGGGAATGAGCAGTTCTTC	CASSYRAGGGNEQFF
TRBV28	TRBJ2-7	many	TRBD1	TGTGCCAGCAGAACTCGGACAGGGGGTGTCAGGACCTACGAGCAGTACTTC	CASRTRTGGVRTYEQYF
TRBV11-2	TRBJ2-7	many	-	TGTGCCAGCACCCTCCCGGGTGGGCTCAGCTCCTACGAGCAGTACTTC	CASTLPGGLSSYEQYF
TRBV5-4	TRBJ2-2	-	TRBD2	TGTGCCAGCAGTCCGGATCGGCTAGCGGCCCTCGCGAACACCGGGGAGCTGTTTTTT	CASSPDRLAALANTGELFF
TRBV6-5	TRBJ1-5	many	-	TGTGCCAGCAGTTACTCGCGTAGCAATCAGCCCCAGCATTTT	CASSYSRSNQPQHF
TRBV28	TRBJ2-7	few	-	TGTGCCAGCAGTTCTAGCGTCCTCGTGGGGGAGCAGTACTTC	CASSSSVLVGEQYF
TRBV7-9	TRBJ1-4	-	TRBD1	TGTGCCAGCAGCCCGGGGACAGGATCTCTTAATGAAAAACTGTTTTTT	CASSPGTGSLNEKLFF
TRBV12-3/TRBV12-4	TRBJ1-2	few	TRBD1	TGTGCCAGCAGTCCGGCCCACAGGGGGTCCTATGGCTACACCTTC	CASSPAHRGSYGYTF
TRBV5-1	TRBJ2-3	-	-	TGCGCCAGCAGATTTACGGGCGGGCCAGATACGCAGTATTTT	CASRFTGGPDTQYF
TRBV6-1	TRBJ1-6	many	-	TGTGCCAGCAACTGGGGGCCAGGAACTAATTCACCCCTCCACTTT	CASNWGPGTNSPLHF
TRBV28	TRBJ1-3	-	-	TGTGCCAGCAGTTCACAGGGATTTAGCTCTGGAAACACCATATATTTT	CASSSQGFSSGNTIYF
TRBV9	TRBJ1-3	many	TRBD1	TGTGCCAGCAGCGTAGGGACAGGGACTGGAAACACCATATATTTT	CASSVGTGTGNTIYF
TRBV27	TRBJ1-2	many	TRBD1	TGTGCCAGCAGTTTCGGACAGGGCTATGGCTACACCTTC	CASSFGQGYGYTF
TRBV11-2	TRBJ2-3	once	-	TGTGCCAGCATCGAGGATTATAGGGGCGGGGATACGCAGTATTTT	CASIEDYRGGDTQYF
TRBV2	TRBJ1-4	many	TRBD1	TGTGCCAGCAGTCGGGACAGAAATGAAAAACTGTTTTTT	CASSRDRNEKLFF
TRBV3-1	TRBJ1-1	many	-	TGTGCCAGCAGCCAAGGGCTCGAGAAAGCTTTCTTT	CASSQGLEKAFF
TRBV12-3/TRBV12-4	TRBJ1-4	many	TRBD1	TGTGCCAGCAGTCCTAGGGGGCCGGCTAATGAAAAACTGTTTTTT	CASSPRGPANEKLFF
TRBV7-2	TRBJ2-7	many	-	TGTGCCAGCAGCTTTGTGGCGGAACCGTACGAGCAGTACTTC	CASSFVAEPYEQYF
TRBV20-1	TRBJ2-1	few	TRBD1	TGCAGTGCAATGGACAGGACAGTCAATGAGCAGTTCTTC	CSAMDRTVNEQFF
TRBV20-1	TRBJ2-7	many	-	TGCAGTGCTAGAGATCAGATGCGGGGCAGCTCCTACGAGCAGTACTTC	CSARDQMRGSSYEQYF
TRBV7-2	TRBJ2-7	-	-	TGTGCCAGCAGCAAAAGCCCCTTCGCCTACGAGCAGTACTTC	CASSKSPFAYEQYF
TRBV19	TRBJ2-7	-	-	TGTGCCAGTTCAACGGGGGCCTCCTACGAGCAGTACTTC	CASSTGASYEQYF
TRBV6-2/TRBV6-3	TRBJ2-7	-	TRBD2	TGTGCCAGCAGTCGTTTACTTGGTAGCGGGATTTCCTACGAGCAGTACTTC	CASSRLLGSGISYEQYF
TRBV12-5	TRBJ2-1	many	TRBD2	TGTGCTAGTGGTTCCTTTGCGGGGGGCCCCTACAATGAGCAGTTCTTC	CASGSFAGGPYNEQFF
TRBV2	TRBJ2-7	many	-	TGTGCCAGCAGTGCAGCGTTTGGATCCTACGAGCAGTACTTC	CASSAAFGSYEQYF
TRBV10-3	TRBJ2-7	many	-	TGTGCCATCAGGGGAGCGGTCATAAATTCCTACGAGCAGTACTTC	CAIRGAVINSYEQYF
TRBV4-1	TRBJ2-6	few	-	TGCGCCAGCAGCCAAGATCGACACAAGGCTGGGGCCAACGTCCTGACTTTC	CASSQDRHKAGANVLTF
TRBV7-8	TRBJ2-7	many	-	TGTGCCAGCAGCTCGCAGGGAGCCACCTCCTACGAGCAGTACTTC	CASSSQGATSYEQYF
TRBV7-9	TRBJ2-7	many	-	TGTGCCAGCAGCTTGCCCGACCCAACCTACGAGCAGTACTTC	CASSLPDPTYEQYF
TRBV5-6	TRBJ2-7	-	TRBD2	TGTGCCAGCAGCGCGGGACTAGCGGGGCTCGGGGCCTACGAGCAGTACTTC	CASSAGLAGLGAYEQYF
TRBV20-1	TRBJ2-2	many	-	TGCAGTGCCCCTTGGGGGGGCGACACCGGGGAGCTGTTTTTT	CSAPWGGDTGELFF